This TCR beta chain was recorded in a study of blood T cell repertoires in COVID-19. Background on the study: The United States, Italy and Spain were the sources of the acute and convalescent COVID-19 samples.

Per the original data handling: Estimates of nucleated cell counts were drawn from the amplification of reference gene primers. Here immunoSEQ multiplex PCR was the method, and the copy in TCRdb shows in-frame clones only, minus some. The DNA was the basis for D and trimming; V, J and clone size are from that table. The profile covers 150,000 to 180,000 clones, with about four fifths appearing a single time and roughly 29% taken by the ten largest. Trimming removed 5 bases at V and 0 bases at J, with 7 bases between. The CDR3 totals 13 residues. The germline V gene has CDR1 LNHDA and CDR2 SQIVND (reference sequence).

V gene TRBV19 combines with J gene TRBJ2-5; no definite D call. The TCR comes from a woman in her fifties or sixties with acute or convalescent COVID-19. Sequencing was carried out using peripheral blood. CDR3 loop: CASSSRYQETQYF. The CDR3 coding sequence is TGTGCCAGTAGTTCCCGGTACCAAGAGACCCAGTACTTC.